One sample yielded the 3 T cell receptor beta chains listed below, sequenced in a study of blood T cell repertoires in COVID-19. The assay was immunoSEQ multiplex PCR, and TCRdb's table has in-frame clones only and misses some. Of about 310,000 clones detected, about 91% appear once; the ten largest clones hold about 9.5%. The sequenced sample consisted of PBMCs or T cells enriched from blood (not recorded which). The origin of the receptors is a woman in her forties who had recovered from COVID-19.

The gene calls are TRBV29-1 and TRBJ2-1; 9 nucleotides align to TRBD2. Trimming at V came to 3 bases and at J to 3 bases, leaving 9 bases not matched to a gene. This CDR3 region has 16 residues. CDR1 is SQVTM, CDR2 ANQGSEA, per germline. The CDR3 DNA is TGCAGCGTTGACCGGGCGGGAGGGCCATTCTACAATGAGCAGTTCTTC. This codes for CSVDRAGGPFYNEQFF.

The rearrangement links TRBV7-2 to TRBJ2-3; D not certain. Trimming took 0 bases from V and 7 from J, leaving 8 bases between them. Germline CDR1 is SGHTA and CDR2 is FQGNSA. The CDR3 is 13 amino acids. The chain's CDR3 is CASSLAAANTQYF. DNA of the CDR3: TGTGCCAGCAGCTTAGCGGCGGCCAATACGCAGTATTTT.

The rearrangement links TRBV12-3 or TRBV12-4 to TRBJ1-3; D unclear. Trimming took off 3 bases at V and 0 bases at J, with 3 bases between the two ends. The CDR3 length is 13 residues. The CDR3 DNA reads TGTGCCAGCAGTTTCAGCTCTGGAAACACCATATATTTT. Translated, it gives CASSFSSGNTIYF.